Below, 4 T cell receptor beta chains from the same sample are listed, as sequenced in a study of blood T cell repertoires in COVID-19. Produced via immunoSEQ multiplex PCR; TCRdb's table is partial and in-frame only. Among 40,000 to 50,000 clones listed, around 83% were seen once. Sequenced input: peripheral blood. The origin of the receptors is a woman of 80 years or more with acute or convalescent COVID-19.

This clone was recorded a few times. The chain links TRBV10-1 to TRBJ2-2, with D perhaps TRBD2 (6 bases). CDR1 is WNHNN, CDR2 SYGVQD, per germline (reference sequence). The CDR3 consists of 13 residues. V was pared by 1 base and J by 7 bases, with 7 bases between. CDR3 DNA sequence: TGCGCCAGCAGTGAGTGGGAGGACGGGGAGCTGTTTTTT. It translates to CASSEWEDGELFF.

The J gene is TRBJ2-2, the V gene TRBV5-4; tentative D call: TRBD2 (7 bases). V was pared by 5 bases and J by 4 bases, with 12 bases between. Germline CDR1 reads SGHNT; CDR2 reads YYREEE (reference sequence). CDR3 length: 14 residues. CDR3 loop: CASSRRGGTGELFF. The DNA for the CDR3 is TGTGCCAGCAGTCGTAGGGGGGGCACCGGGGAGCTGTTTTTT.

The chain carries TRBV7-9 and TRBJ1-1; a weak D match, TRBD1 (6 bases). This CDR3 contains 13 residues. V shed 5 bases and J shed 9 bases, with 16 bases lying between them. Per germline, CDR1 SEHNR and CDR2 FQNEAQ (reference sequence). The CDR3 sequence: CASSQNGQHKAFF. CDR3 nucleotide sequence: TGTGCCAGCAGCCAAAACGGACAGCACAAAGCTTTCTTT.

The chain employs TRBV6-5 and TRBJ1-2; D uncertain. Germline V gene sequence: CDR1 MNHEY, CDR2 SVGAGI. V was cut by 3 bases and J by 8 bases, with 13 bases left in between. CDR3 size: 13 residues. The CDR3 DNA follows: TGTGCCAGCAGTTATAGTCCAGGAGGGGGCTACACCTTC. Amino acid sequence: CASSYSPGGGYTF.